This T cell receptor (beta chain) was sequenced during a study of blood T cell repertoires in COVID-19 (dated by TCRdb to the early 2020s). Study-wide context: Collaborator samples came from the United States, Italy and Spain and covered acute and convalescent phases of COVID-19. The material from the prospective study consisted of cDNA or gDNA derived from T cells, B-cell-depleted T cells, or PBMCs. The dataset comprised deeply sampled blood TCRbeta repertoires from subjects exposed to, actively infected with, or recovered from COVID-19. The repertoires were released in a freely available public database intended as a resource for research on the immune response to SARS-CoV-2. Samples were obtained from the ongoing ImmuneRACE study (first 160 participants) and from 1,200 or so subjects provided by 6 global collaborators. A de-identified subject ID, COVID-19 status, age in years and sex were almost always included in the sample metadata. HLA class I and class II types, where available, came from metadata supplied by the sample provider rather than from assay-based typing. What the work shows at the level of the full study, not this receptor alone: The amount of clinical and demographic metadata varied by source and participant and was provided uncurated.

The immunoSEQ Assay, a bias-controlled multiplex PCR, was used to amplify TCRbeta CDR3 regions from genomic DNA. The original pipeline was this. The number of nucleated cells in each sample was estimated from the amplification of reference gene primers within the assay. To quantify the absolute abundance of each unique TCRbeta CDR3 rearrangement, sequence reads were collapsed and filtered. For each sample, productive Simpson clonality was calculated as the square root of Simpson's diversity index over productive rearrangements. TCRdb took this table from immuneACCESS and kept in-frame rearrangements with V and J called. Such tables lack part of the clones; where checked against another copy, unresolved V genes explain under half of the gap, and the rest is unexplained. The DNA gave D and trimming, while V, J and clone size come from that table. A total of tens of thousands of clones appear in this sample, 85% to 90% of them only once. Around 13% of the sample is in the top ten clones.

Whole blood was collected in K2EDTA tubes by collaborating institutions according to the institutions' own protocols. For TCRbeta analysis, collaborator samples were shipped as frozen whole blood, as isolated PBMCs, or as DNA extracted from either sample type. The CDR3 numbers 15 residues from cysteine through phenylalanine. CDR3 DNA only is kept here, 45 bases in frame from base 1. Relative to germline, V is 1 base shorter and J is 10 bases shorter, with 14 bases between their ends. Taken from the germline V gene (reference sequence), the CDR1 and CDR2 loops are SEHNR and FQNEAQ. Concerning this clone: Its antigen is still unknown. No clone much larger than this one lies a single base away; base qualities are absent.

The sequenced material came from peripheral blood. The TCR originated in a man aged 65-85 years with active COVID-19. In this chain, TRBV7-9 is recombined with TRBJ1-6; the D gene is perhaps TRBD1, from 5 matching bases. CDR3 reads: CASSLEGGGESPLHF. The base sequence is TGTGCCAGCAGCTTAGAGGGCGGAGGGGAGTCACCCCTCCACTTT.